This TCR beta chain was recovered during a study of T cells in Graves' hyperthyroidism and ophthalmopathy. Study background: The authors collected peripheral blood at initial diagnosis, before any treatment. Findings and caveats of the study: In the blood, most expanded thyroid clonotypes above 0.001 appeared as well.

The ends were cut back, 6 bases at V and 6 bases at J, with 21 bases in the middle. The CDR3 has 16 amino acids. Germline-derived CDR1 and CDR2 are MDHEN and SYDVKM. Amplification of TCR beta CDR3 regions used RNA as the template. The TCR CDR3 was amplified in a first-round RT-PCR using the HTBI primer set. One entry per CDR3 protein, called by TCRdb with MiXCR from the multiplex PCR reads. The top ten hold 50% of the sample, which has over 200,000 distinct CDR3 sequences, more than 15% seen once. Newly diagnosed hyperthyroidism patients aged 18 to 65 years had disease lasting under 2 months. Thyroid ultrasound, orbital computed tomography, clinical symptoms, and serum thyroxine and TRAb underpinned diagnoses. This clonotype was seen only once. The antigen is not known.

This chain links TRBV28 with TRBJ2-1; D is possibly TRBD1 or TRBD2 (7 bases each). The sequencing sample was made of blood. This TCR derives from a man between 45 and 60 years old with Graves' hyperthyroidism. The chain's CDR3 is CASSLGGGAVINEQFF. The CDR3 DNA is TGTGCCAGCAGCTTGGGAGGGGGCGCGGTAATCAATGAGCAGTTCTTC.